This TCR beta chain is from a study of blood T cell repertoires in COVID-19. Sequencing was performed with immunoSEQ multiplex PCR; in TCRdb, only in-frame clones are kept and a portion is missing. This table has 200,000 to 300,000 clones, 85% appearing once. CDR1 and CDR2 from the germline V gene are MDHEN and SYDVKM. V was trimmed by 3 bases and J by 5 bases, leaving 13 bases between them. CDR3 size: 14 residues. It was during active infection that Seattle patients were enrolled and then longitudinally followed. The sequence was collected from a man aged 50 to 59 with COVID-19, enrolled during active disease. This rearrangement joins TRBV28 to TRBJ1-1; no definite D call. Input material: peripheral blood. CDR3 region: CASSFLRRWTEAFF. CDR3 in DNA: TGTGCCAGCAGTTTCCTCCGTCGGTGGACTGAAGCTTTCTTT.